This T cell receptor beta chain was sequenced for a study of identical twins. Findings of the study overall: Excess sharing between twins was weaker in beta out-of-frame sequences.

TCRdb processed the 5' RACE reads anew with MiXCR; each CDR3 protein has one entry. The data contain fewer than 900,000 distinct CDR3 sequences, about 20% of them seen just once; the ten biggest clones take up 4% to 5.5%. This clonotype was seen a few times. Its antigen is unknown. In addition, the sample was reused for a study of T cells expressing NK-cell markers.

Sample: PBMCs. This sequence originates from a woman aged 18-29 years in good health.

CDR3 in amino acids: CASSNDGQGAYEQYF. The CDR3 DNA reads as TGCGCCAGCAGCAACGACGGACAGGGGGCCTACGAGCAGTACTTC. The V gene is TRBV5-1, the J gene TRBJ2-7; TRBD1 aligns across 10 bases. The V gene's germline CDR1 is SGHRS and CDR2 YFSETQ. The length of the CDR3 is 15 residues. Germline trimming cut 4 bases from V and 2 bases from J; bases unmatched to any gene: 6.